This T cell receptor beta chain was found in a study of blood T cell repertoires in COVID-19. Turning to the study itself: Specimens from acute and convalescent COVID-19 originated in the United States, Italy and Spain.

Original methodology: Reference gene primer amplification in the assay estimated nucleated cell counts. Only in-frame clones appear in the TCRdb table, and some are missing; sequencing was by immunoSEQ multiplex PCR. For V, J and clone size, that table is used; D and trimming come from the DNA. The data contain hundreds of thousands of clones, around 92% of them singletons. CDR3 length equals 15 residues. The ends were cut back, 5 bases at V and 0 bases at J, with 14 bases in the middle. Germline values: CDR1 SGHRS, CDR2 YFSETQ. The J gene is TRBJ1-1, the V gene TRBV5-1; maybe TRBD1 (5 bases). The sequence came from a man in his forties with acute or convalescent COVID-19. Material: peripheral blood. The CDR3 here is CASRPGPGMNTEAFF. DNA of the CDR3: TGCGCCAGCAGACCCGGCCCAGGGATGAACACTGAAGCTTTCTTT.